The 18 T cell receptor beta chains in this list originate from one sample, sequenced in a study of blood T cells in healthy people across ages. Using a J-beta primer mix together with a sample-barcoded 5' primer, a second PCR was run for roughly 7 to 12 cycles. TCRdb redid the calling of the 5' RACE reads with MiXCR, one entry per CDR3 protein. The table lists 650,000 to 1,000,000 distinct CDR3 sequences, roughly 40% of them singletons. The specimen was blood. These receptors were obtained from a man between 18 and 29 years old in good health.

This clonotype was seen repeatedly, ten times or more. The rearrangement uses TRBV7-2 and TRBJ1-6, with D hard to call. The CDR3 totals 16 residues. Between the trimmed V and J ends, which lost 1 base and 7 bases, there was a span of 14 bases. CDR1 and CDR2 (germline): SGHTA, FQGNSA. CDR3 coding DNA: TGTGCCAGCAGCTTAGGATCGGCTCTAGGGAATTCACCCCTCCACTTT. This gives the protein CASSLGSALGNSPLHF.

With regard to this clonotype: A much larger clone is a single base away; this may be a read error. The chain recombines TRBV29-1 with TRBJ2-1, with a possible D match to TRBD1 (5 bases). The CDR3 is 13 residues long. Germline CDR1 SQVTM, CDR2 ANQGSEA. CDR3 loop: CSVWLEDTNGQFF. DNA for the CDR3: TGCAGCGTATGGCTAGAGGACACAAATGGGCAGTTCTTC.

The chain uses TRBV12-3 or TRBV12-4 and TRBJ2-3; D possibly matches TRBD1 or TRBD2 (5 bases each). V was trimmed by 5 bases and J by 6 bases, leaving 12 bases between them. CDR3 length equals 13 residues. CDR3 loop: CASSGGRSDTQYF. CDR3 in DNA: TGTGCCAGCAGTGGGGGACGGTCCGATACGCAGTATTTT.

The V and J genes are TRBV12-3 or TRBV12-4 and TRBJ2-2, with 7 bases lining up with TRBD1. This CDR3 has 13 residues. V shed 6 bases and J 4 bases; nucleotides not matched to a gene: 2. The CDR3 protein is CASRTGATGELFF. Here the CDR3 DNA reads TGTGCCAGCAGAACAGGGGCCACCGGGGAGCTGTTTTTT.

This clonotype was picked up a small number of times. The chain combines TRBV20-1 with TRBJ2-2; possibly TRBD1 for D (5 bases). The CDR3 loop spans 12 amino acids. The germline gives CDR1 DFQATT, CDR2 SNEGSKA (reference sequence). Trimming took 5 bases from V and 8 from J, leaving 12 bases between them. The CDR3 DNA is TGCAGTGCTCGTGGCCAGGGAGGGGAGCTGTTTTTT. Encoded protein: CSARGQGGELFF.

This clonotype was detected ten times or more. In DNA form, the CDR3 reads TGTGCCAGCAGTTACTCCAGGGACGGCTACACCTTC. Its protein is CASSYSRDGYTF. The chain is built from TRBV6-5 and TRBJ1-2, with D possibly TRBD1 on 5 matching bases. V lost 0 bases and J lost 8, with 7 bases in between. The CDR3 spans 12 residues. Germline loops: CDR1 MNHEY, CDR2 SVGAGI.

This clonotype was picked up a small number of times. The chain employs TRBV12-3 or TRBV12-4 and TRBJ2-5; 9 bases match TRBD1. V lost 1 base and J lost 13; bases outside the gene matches: 7. This CDR3 is built from 13 residues. The chain's CDR3 is CASSLGNHRGRYF. The CDR3 DNA reads as TGTGCCAGCAGTTTAGGAAACCACAGGGGGCGGTACTTC.

Only a few counts were recorded for this clonotype. The chain combines TRBV3-1 with TRBJ2-3; tentative D call: TRBD1 (6 bases). With 2 bases removed from V and 3 bases from J, the gap between germline ends came to 15 bases. The CDR3 totals 16 residues. Germline loops: CDR1 LGHDT, CDR2 YNNKEL (reference sequence). Written as DNA, the CDR3 is TGTGCCAGCAGCCAAAGTCCACAGGGCGGAACAGATACGCAGTATTTT. Protein sequence: CASSQSPQGGTDTQYF.

The V call is TRBV7-9, the J call TRBJ2-5; D is tentatively TRBD1 or TRBD2 (5 bases each). Germline loops: CDR1 SEHNR, CDR2 FQNEAQ (reference sequence). Trimming removed 3 bases from V and 11 bases from J, with 19 bases in between. The CDR3 loop spans 14 amino acids. The CDR3 region is CASSLGDGNNEQYF. In nucleotides, the CDR3 is TGTGCCAGCAGCTTGGGGGACGGTAACAATGAGCAGTACTTC.

V gene TRBV5-1 combines with J gene TRBJ2-1; tentative D call: TRBD1 (6 bases). CDR1 and CDR2 from the germline V gene are SGHRS and YFSETQ. The CDR3 covers 14 residues. V gave up 6 bases and J gave up 3 bases, with 13 bases separating them. CDR3 nucleotides: TGCGCCAGCACTTGGGGCAGGGGCTACAATGAGCAGTTCTTC. Residues: CASTWGRGYNEQFF.

The rearrangement uses TRBV20-1 and TRBJ1-5; 9 bases fit TRBD1. The CDR3 is made up of 14 amino acids. J gave up 0 bases and V 6 bases, and 3 bases lay outside the gene matches. Germline V gene sequence: CDR1 DFQATT, CDR2 SNEGSKA (reference sequence). In DNA, the CDR3 is TGCAGTGCACAGGGGGCGAATAGCAATCAGCCCCAGCATTTT. Translated: CSAQGANSNQPQHF.

This clonotype was observed many times. The genes are TRBV7-3 and TRBJ2-1; D is undetermined. The germline CDR1 and CDR2 sequences are SGHTA and FQGTGA. The V end was cut by 1 base, the J end by 1 base, with 5 bases between. The CDR3 runs 14 residues. Here the CDR3 reads CASSLNPSYNEQFF. For the CDR3, the DNA is TGTGCCAGCAGCTTAAATCCTTCCTACAATGAGCAGTTCTTC.

The V gene is TRBV20-1, the J gene TRBJ2-3, with TRBD2 as a possible D gene (7 bases). CDR1 is DFQATT, CDR2 SNEGSKA, per germline (reference sequence). The CDR3 consists of 15 residues. V lost 6 bases and J 0 bases, leaving 16 bases between the germline ends. The CDR3 sequence: CSAIRGDTSTDTQYF. CDR3 sequence (DNA): TGCAGTGCCATACGGGGGGACACAAGCACAGATACGCAGTATTTT.

The table lists this clonotype with a few counts. This sequence joins TRBV15 and TRBJ2-7, with 9 bases matching TRBD2. Germline trimming cut 8 bases from V and 6 bases from J; bases unmatched to any gene: 11. Germline V lookup: CDR1 LNHNV, CDR2 YYDKDF (reference sequence). The CDR3 contains 14 residues. DNA for the CDR3: TGTGCCACCCTCAGTCTAGCGGGGTCCGGCGAGCAGTACTTC. This sequence encodes CATLSLAGSGEQYF.

V gene TRBV20-1 combines with J gene TRBJ2-7, with D possibly matching TRBD1 (5 bases). Trimming stripped 6 bases from V and 2 bases from J, with 14 bases between. Germline CDR1 DFQATT, CDR2 SNEGSKA (reference sequence). The CDR3 is 13 amino acids. The CDR3 sequence is CSASMGLTYEQYF. The CDR3 region has the DNA TGCAGTGCCTCTATGGGGCTCACCTACGAGCAGTACTTC.

There are many counts of this clonotype. The genes are TRBV20-1 and TRBJ2-7, with 10 bases that match TRBD1. Germline V gives CDR1 DFQATT, CDR2 SNEGSKA (reference sequence). The CDR3 totals 15 residues. Trimming cost V 0 bases and J 5 bases; bases outside gene matches: 7. DNA for the CDR3: TGCAGTGCTAGAGATCAGGACAGGGGGATAAACGAGCAGTACTTC. Protein product: CSARDQDRGINEQYF.

The chain links TRBV9 to TRBJ2-2; TRBD2 agrees at 9 bases. CDR3 size: 16 residues. J lost 5 bases, V lost 4 bases, and 9 bases had no gene match. Germline V lookup: CDR1 SGDLS, CDR2 YYNGEE. The CDR3 sequence: CASSTGGGGGTGELFF. CDR3 sequence (DNA): TGTGCCAGCAGCACCGGCGGGGGGGGTGGTACCGGGGAGCTGTTTTTT.

The chain links TRBV6-5 to TRBJ2-5, with 8 bases identical to TRBD1. The tail of the sequence fits TRBJ2-7 better, so the J call may be wrong. Germline lookup yields CDR1 MNHEY and CDR2 SVGAGI. The CDR3 length is 13 residues. The DNA for the CDR3 is TGTGCCAGCAATCGACAGGGGCGCAACGAGCAGTACTTC. It yields the protein CASNRQGRNEQYF.